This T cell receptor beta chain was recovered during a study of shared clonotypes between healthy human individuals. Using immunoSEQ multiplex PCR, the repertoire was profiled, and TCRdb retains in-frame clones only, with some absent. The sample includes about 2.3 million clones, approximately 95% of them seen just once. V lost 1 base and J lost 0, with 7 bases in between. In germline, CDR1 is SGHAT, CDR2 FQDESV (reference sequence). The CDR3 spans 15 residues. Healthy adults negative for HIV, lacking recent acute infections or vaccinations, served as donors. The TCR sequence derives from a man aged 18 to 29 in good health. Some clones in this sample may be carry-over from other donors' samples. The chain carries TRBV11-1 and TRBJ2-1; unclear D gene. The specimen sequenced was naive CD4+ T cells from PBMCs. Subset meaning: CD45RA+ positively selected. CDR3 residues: CASSLGGYSYNEQFF. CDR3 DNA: TGTGCCAGCAGCTTAGGGGGTTACTCCTACAATGAGCAGTTCTTC. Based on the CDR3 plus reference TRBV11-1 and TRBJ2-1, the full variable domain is EAEVAQSPRYKITEKSQAVAFWCDPISGHATLYWYRQILGQGPELLVQFQDESVVDDSQLPKDRFSAERLKGVDSTLKIQPAELGDSAMYLCASSLGGYSYNEQFFGPGTRLTVL.